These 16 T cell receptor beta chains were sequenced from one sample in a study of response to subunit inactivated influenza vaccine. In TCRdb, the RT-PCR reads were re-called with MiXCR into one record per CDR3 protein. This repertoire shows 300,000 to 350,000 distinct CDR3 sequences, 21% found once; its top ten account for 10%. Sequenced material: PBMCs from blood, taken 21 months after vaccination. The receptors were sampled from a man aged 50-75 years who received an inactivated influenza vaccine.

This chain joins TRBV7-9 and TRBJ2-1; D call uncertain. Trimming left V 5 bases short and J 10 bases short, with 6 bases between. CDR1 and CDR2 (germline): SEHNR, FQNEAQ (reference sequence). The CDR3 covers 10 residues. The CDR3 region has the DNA TGTGCCAGCAGCCCCGGCGAGCAGTTCTTC. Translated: CASSPGEQFF.

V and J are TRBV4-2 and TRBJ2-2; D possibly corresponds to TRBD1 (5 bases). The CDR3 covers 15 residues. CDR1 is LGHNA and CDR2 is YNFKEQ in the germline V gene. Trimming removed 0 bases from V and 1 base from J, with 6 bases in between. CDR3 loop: CASSQDTGNTGELFF. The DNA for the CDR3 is TGTGCCAGCAGCCAAGATACAGGGAACACCGGGGAGCTGTTTTTT.

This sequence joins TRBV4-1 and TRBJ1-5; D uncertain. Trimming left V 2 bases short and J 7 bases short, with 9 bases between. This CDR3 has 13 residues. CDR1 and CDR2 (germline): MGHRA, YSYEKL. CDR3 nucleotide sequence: TGCGCCAGCAGCCAACGGGAGTACCAGCCCCAGCATTTT. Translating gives CASSQREYQPQHF.

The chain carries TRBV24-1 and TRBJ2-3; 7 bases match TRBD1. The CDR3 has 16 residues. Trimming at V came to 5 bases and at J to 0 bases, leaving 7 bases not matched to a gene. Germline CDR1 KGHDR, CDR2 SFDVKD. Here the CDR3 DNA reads TGTGCCACCAGTGTGGCCCCGACAGGGAGCACAGATACGCAGTATTTT. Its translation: CATSVAPTGSTDTQYF.

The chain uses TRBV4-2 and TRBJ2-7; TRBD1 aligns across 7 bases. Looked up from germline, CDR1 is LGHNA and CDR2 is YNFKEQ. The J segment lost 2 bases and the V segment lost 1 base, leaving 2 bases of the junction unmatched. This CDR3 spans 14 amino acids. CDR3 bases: TGTGCCAGCAGCCAAGGGACAGGTACCTACGAGCAGTACTTC. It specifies CASSQGTGTYEQYF.

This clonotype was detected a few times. The CDR3, as DNA: TGTGCCAGCAGTGGACCGAAACTCTATGGCTACACCTTC. Protein product: CASSGPKLYGYTF. The rearrangement links TRBV6-1 to TRBJ1-2; D is ambiguous. Germline values: CDR1 MNHNS, CDR2 SASEGT. The germline V and J ends were trimmed by 4 bases and 4 bases, with 10 bases remaining between them. The CDR3 runs 13 residues.

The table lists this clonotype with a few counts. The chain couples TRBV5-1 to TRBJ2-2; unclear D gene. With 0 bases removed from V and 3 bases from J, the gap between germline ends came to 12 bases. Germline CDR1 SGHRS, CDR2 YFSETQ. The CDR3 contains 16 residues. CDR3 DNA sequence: TGCGCCAGCAGCTTGGTTGCCTCTTTCGACACCGGGGAGCTGTTTTTT. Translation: CASSLVASFDTGELFF.

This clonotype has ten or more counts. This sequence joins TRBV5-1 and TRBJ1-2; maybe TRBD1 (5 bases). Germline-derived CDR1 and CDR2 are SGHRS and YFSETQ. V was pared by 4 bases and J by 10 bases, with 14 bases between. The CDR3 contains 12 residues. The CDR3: CASSGGTSYYTF. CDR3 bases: TGCGCCAGCAGCGGGGGGACCTCTTACTACACCTTC.

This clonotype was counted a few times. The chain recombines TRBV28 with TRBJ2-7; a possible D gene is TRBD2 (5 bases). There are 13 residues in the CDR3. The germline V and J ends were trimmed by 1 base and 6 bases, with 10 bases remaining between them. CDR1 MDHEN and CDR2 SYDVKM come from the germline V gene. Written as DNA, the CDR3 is TGTGCCAGCAGTTTATTCTCGAGCGGCGAGCAGTACTTC. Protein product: CASSLFSSGEQYF.

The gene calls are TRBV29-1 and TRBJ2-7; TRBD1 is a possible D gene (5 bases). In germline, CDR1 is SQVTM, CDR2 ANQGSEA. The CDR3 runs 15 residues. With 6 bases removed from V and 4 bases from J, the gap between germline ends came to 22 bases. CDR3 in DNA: TGCAGCGTCCATGTCAGGGAAGGACCTGGTTACGAGCAGTACTTC. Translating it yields CSVHVREGPGYEQYF.

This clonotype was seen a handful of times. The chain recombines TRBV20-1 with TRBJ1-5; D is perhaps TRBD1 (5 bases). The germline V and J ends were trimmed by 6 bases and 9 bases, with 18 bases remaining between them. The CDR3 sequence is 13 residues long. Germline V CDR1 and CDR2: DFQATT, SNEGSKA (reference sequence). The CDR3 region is CSAATGATGPQHF. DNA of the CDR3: TGCAGTGCCGCTACCGGGGCCACAGGGCCCCAGCATTTT.

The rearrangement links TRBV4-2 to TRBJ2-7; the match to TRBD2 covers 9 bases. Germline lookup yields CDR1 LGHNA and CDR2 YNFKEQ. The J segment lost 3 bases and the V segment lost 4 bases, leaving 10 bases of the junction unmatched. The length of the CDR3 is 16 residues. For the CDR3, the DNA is TGTGCCAGCAGCCGGAGGGGCCAGCGGGGGGTCTACGAGCAGTACTTC. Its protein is CASSRRGQRGVYEQYF.

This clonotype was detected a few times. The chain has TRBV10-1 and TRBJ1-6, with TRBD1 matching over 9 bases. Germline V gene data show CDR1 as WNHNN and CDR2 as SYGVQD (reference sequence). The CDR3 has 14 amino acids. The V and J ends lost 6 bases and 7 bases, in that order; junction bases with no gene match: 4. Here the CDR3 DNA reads TGCGCCAGCAGCCACGACAGGGGGAATTCACCCCTCCACTTT. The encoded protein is CASSHDRGNSPLHF.

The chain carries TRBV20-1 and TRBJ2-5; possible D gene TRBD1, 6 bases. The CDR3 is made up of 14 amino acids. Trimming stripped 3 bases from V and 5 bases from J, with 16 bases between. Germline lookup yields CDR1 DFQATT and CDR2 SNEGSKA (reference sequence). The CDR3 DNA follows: TGCAGTGCTAGTGAACAGGGCGGGTGGGAGACCCAGTACTTC. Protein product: CSASEQGGWETQYF.

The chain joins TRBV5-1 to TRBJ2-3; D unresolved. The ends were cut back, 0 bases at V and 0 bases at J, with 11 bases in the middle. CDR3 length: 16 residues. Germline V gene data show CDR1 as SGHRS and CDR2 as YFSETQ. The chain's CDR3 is CASSLGVPVSTDTQYF. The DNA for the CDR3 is TGCGCCAGCAGCTTGGGGGTGCCCGTGAGCACAGATACGCAGTATTTT.

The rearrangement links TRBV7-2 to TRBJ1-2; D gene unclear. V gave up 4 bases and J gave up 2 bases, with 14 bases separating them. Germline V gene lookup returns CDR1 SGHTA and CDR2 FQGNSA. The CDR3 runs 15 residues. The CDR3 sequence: CASSSPNTYNYGYTF. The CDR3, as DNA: TGTGCCAGCAGCTCACCCAACACCTACAACTATGGCTACACCTTC.